This T cell receptor beta chain was recorded in a study of neurological immune-mediated disorders. Time point: technical triplicate 1. Unsorted libraries were generated from 2 million PBMCs. These cells had been stored in RNAlater at -80 C. Study results and caveats: Healthy controls had more TCR clonal expansion than multiple sclerosis, which showed the least, whereas HTLV-1-associated myelopathy showed the most. Because no CDR3 amino acid sequences were shared across subjects by expanded clones, private repertoires were suggested in all groups.

5'RACE employing 10-nucleotide random UMIs yielded the cDNA. MiXCR was run by TCRdb on the 5' RACE reads, yielding one entry per CDR3 protein. The repertoire holds fewer than 45,000 distinct CDR3 sequences, with roughly 10% as singletons. This clonotype has ten or more counts. Its target is unknown. Sequencing used PBMCs. This TCR was sampled from a man aged 55 to 70 with HTLV-1-associated myelopathy (HAM/TSP).

CDR3 amino acids: CSVEDPRRLQYF. The CDR3 DNA reads TGCAGCGTTGAAGATCCCCGCAGGTTACAGTACTTC. The rearrangement uses TRBV29-1 and TRBJ2-7; D gene uncertain. The ends were cut back, 0 bases at V and 10 bases at J, with 13 bases in the middle. Germline V gives CDR1 SQVTM, CDR2 ANQGSEA. The CDR3 has 12 amino acids.